This T cell receptor beta chain was sequenced for a study of cytomegalovirus exposure and HLA in healthy donors. This clone appeared a single time. Its antigen remains unknown. Overall study results and limits: A classifier reportedly called cytomegalovirus status with high sensitivity and specificity. An analysis done earlier found most TCR beta V segments productive about 87% or about 30% of the time.

Trimming removed 1 base at V and 7 bases at J, with 13 bases between. This CDR3 region has 13 residues. The germline V gene encodes CDR1 GTSNPN and CDR2 SVGIG (reference sequence). 13 Jbeta primers and 60 Vbeta primers were used for the PCR. Repertoires were generated with immunoSEQ multiplex PCR, while TCRdb's copy carries only in-frame clones and drops some. Among some 130,000 clones, about 81% were seen once, and the ten largest hold approximately 6%. The source of this sequence is a woman aged 35 to 49 in good health and CMV-seropositive. Sequencing used PBMCs. The chain uses TRBV30 and TRBJ1-2; TRBD1 is a possible D gene (6 bases). CDR3 sequence (DNA): TGTGCCTGGAGTGCCTGGCAGGGGTCTGGCTACACCTTC. Translation: CAWSAWQGSGYTF.